A selection of T cell receptor beta chains follows, all from one sample in a study of radiotherapy plus CTLA-4 blockade in lung cancer. The assay was immunoSEQ multiplex PCR, and TCRdb's table has in-frame clones only and misses some. Found here are about 46,000 clones, about three quarters of them singletons; the top ten hold about 2.5%. Sample: peripheral blood, taken from a patient treated with radiotherapy plus ipilimumab. These receptors all stem from a human donor with non-small cell lung cancer whose response to radiotherapy plus ipilimumab could not be evaluated. Both conserved end residues are trimmed from each CDR3.

v_call: TRBV19; j_call: TRBJ2-3; cdr3_aa: ASSIDTTAGSQY
v_call: TRBV27; j_call: TRBJ1-2; cdr3_aa: ASSLQGYGYT
v_call: TRBV5-1; j_call: TRBJ2-7; cdr3_aa: ASSPGTGVYEQY
v_call: TRBV19; j_call: TRBJ1-5; cdr3_aa: ASSIMGGQPQH
v_call: TRBV5-5; j_call: TRBJ2-7; cdr3_aa: ASNYGTGGIVHEQY
v_call: TRBV18; j_call: TRBJ1-5; cdr3_aa: ASSPPGNQPQH
v_call: TRBV28; j_call: TRBJ2-4; cdr3_aa: ASRPPTGEINIQY
v_call: TRBV6-4; j_call: TRBJ2-1; cdr3_aa: ASSDGAGREQF
v_call: TRBV28; j_call: TRBJ1-6; cdr3_aa: ASSPVGTQYNSPLH
v_call: TRBV5-1; j_call: TRBJ2-5; cdr3_aa: ASSLDPLAGGRETQY
v_call: TRBV7-8; j_call: TRBJ2-4; cdr3_aa: ASSLGPQGDIQY
v_call: TRBV7-3; j_call: TRBJ2-7; cdr3_aa: ASSLYRSSSYEQY
v_call: TRBV4-3; j_call: TRBJ1-5; cdr3_aa: ASSQNRGSNQPQH
v_call: TRBV15; j_call: TRBJ2-7; cdr3_aa: ATSPQGGVLYEQY
v_call: TRBV2; j_call: TRBJ2-1; cdr3_aa: ASSGSLSYNEQF
v_call: TRBV28; j_call: TRBJ1-2; cdr3_aa: ASSLYGGTNYGYT
v_call: TRBV7-8; j_call: TRBJ2-5; cdr3_aa: ASSRTRVSRETQY
v_call: TRBV5-1; j_call: TRBJ2-5; cdr3_aa: ASSPGQGAQETQY
v_call: TRBV28; j_call: TRBJ1-1; cdr3_aa: ASSLSPGQGSAEAF
v_call: TRBV5-4; j_call: TRBJ2-1; cdr3_aa: ASSLGPPPRDEQF
v_call: TRBV7-6; j_call: TRBJ1-6; cdr3_aa: ASSPGFNSPLH
v_call: TRBV5-1; j_call: TRBJ2-2; cdr3_aa: ASSPGTGNTGELF
v_call: TRBV7-3; j_call: TRBJ1-1; cdr3_aa: ASSQQGSMNTEAF
v_call: TRBV9; j_call: TRBJ2-3; cdr3_aa: ASSANQGIDTQY
v_call: TRBV11-2; j_call: TRBJ2-7; cdr3_aa: ASSQRPGGYEQY
v_call: TRBV4-3; j_call: TRBJ1-4; cdr3_aa: ASSQEGHSNEKLF
v_call: TRBV4-1; j_call: TRBJ1-2; cdr3_aa: ASSLGLGGYT
v_call: TRBV5-6; j_call: TRBJ2-7; cdr3_aa: ASSPTSGSFYEQY
v_call: TRBV29-1; j_call: TRBJ1-2; cdr3_aa: SVVWQAYPNYGYT
v_call: TRBV5-6; j_call: TRBJ2-3; cdr3_aa: ASSWNTGKWTDTQY
v_call: TRBV5-6; j_call: TRBJ1-6; cdr3_aa: ASSLGGRGSSPLH
v_call: TRBV29-1; j_call: TRBJ2-5; cdr3_aa: SVAPGQETQY
v_call: TRBV6-1; j_call: TRBJ2-5; cdr3_aa: ASSRLAGETQY
v_call: TRBV18; j_call: TRBJ2-7; cdr3_aa: ASSPDSGLVSYEQY
v_call: TRBV6-6; j_call: TRBJ2-7; cdr3_aa: ASSYGTGGYEQY
v_call: TRBV7-9; j_call: TRBJ2-7; cdr3_aa: ASSLLGSGSSYEQY
v_call: TRBV5-6; j_call: TRBJ1-3; cdr3_aa: ASSYLGQERNTIY
v_call: TRBV27; j_call: TRBJ1-6; cdr3_aa: ASSVKPGTGNSPLH
v_call: TRBV6-5; j_call: TRBJ2-7; cdr3_aa: ASSKGGTGGYEQY
v_call: TRBV4-1; j_call: TRBJ1-5; cdr3_aa: ASSQDLVRRNQPQH
v_call: TRBV9; j_call: TRBJ1-5; cdr3_aa: ASSPGQNNQPQH
v_call: TRBV20-1; j_call: TRBJ2-7; cdr3_aa: SAPLERRQY
v_call: TRBV30; j_call: TRBJ2-7; cdr3_aa: AWSVGTSEYEQY
v_call: TRBV5-1; j_call: TRBJ2-2; cdr3_aa: ASRGQSNTGELF
v_call: TRBV6-6; j_call: TRBJ2-7; cdr3_aa: ASSYGAGGRREQY
v_call: TRBV27; j_call: TRBJ2-7; cdr3_aa: ASSPPKQY
v_call: TRBV27; j_call: NA; cdr3_aa: ASSLSGGISYEQY
v_call: TRBV7-2; j_call: TRBJ1-1; cdr3_aa: ASSSRQGRINTEAF
v_call: TRBV11-3; j_call: TRBJ2-7; cdr3_aa: ASSLGLADLYEQY
v_call: TRBV19; j_call: TRBJ1-5; cdr3_aa: ASSISGNQPQH
v_call: TRBV6-6; j_call: TRBJ2-1; cdr3_aa: ASSPTSDLNEQF
v_call: TRBV9; j_call: TRBJ1-1; cdr3_aa: ASSPTSNTEAF